Listed here are 17 T cell receptor beta chains from one sample, sequenced in a study of blood T cell repertoires in COVID-19. TCRdb's copy holds only in-frame clones and misses some; the assay was immunoSEQ multiplex PCR. Altogether 250,000 to 350,000 clones are present, around 90% being singletons, with the ten largest covering approximately 4.5%. Sequencing used PBMCs or T cells enriched from blood (not recorded which). The receptor source for this set is a woman under 30 with acute COVID-19.

V usage is TRBV4-2 and J usage is TRBJ1-4; 7 nucleotides agree with TRBD1. V was pared by 1 base and J by 3 bases, with 5 bases of the junction left unmatched. This CDR3 contains 16 residues. Germline CDR1 LGHNA, CDR2 YNFKEQ. The CDR3 DNA follows: TGTGCCAGCAGCCAAGGTACAGGGGATCCTAATGAAAAACTGTTTTTT. As protein: CASSQGTGDPNEKLFF.

This sequence joins TRBV15 and TRBJ2-3; a possible D gene is TRBD2 (6 bases). V lost 0 bases, J lost 2 bases, and 12 bases lay in between. Germline V gene data show CDR1 as LNHNV and CDR2 as YYDKDF (reference sequence). This CDR3 spans 16 amino acids. This chain's CDR3 is CATSREEAGYTDTQYF. The CDR3 DNA is TGTGCCACCAGCAGAGAGGAAGCGGGTTACACAGATACGCAGTATTTT. The whole variable domain, remainder taken from reference TRBV15 and TRBJ2-3, is DAMVIQNPRYQVTQFGKPVTLSCSQTLNHNVMYWYQQKSSQAPKLLFHYYDKDFNNEADTPDNFQSRRPNTSFCFLDIRSPGLGDTAMYLCATSREEAGYTDTQYFGPGTRLTVL.

This rearrangement joins TRBV11-3 to TRBJ1-3; no clear D gene. Germline CDR1 reads SGHNT; CDR2 reads YENEEA. V was trimmed by 5 bases and J by 3 bases, leaving 11 bases between them. There are 14 residues in the CDR3. DNA of the CDR3: TGTGCCAGCAGCCGACACATGGGTGGAAACACCATATATTTT. It codes for CASSRHMGGNTIYF.

The chain couples TRBV19 to TRBJ1-5, with 7 bases identical to TRBD1. V dropped 0 bases and J dropped 2; count of bases not matched to a gene: 4. The germline V gene has CDR1 LNHDA and CDR2 SQIVND (reference sequence). CDR3 length: 16 amino acids. This chain's CDR3 is CASSIDRGEGNQPQHF. CDR3 DNA sequence: TGTGCCAGTAGTATAGACAGGGGGGAAGGCAATCAGCCCCAGCATTTT.

The chain recombines TRBV18 with TRBJ1-1, with unresolved D. The CDR3 length is 15 residues. Trimming removed 0 bases from V and 3 bases from J, with 11 bases in between. Per germline, CDR1 KGHSH and CDR2 LQKENI. CDR3 loop: CASSPPGGRDTEAFF. For the CDR3, the DNA is TGTGCCAGCTCACCACCGGGAGGACGGGACACTGAAGCTTTCTTT.

The chain employs TRBV28 and TRBJ2-1, with D possibly TRBD2 on 6 matching bases. V dropped 3 bases and J dropped 12 bases, with 18 bases sitting between them. The germline CDR1 and CDR2 sequences are MDHEN and SYDVKM. The CDR3 spans 14 residues. CDR3 nucleotide sequence: TGTGCCAGCAGTTTTGGACTATATCCAACTGGGCAGTTCTTC. It is translated as CASSFGLYPTGQFF.

This clone was observed a handful of times. J is TRBJ2-2 and V is TRBV19; no definite D call. The CDR3 totals 14 residues. Per germline, CDR1 LNHDA and CDR2 SQIVND (reference sequence). V gave up 3 bases and J gave up 1 base, with 6 bases separating them. CDR3 loop: CASSMLGNTGELFF. In DNA, the CDR3 is TGTGCCAGTAGTATGCTAGGGAACACCGGGGAGCTGTTTTTT.

The rearrangement joins TRBV24-1 to TRBJ2-2; perhaps TRBD1 as D (5 bases). V shed 9 bases and J shed 2 bases, with 6 bases lying between them. CDR1 is KGHDR and CDR2 is SFDVKD in the germline V gene. The CDR3 loop spans 12 amino acids. The CDR3 DNA follows: TGTGCCACCGGACAAAACACCGGGGAGCTGTTTTTT. As protein: CATGQNTGELFF.

The V gene is TRBV28, the J gene TRBJ2-7; D is possibly TRBD1 (6 bases). Trimming took 0 bases from V and 1 from J, leaving 13 bases between them. Germline CDR1 MDHEN, CDR2 SYDVKM. The CDR3 consists of 16 residues. The CDR3 sequence: CASSLWDAGASYEQYF. The CDR3 nucleotides are TGTGCCAGCAGTTTATGGGACGCAGGGGCTTCCTACGAGCAGTACTTC.

V gene TRBV12-5 combines with J gene TRBJ2-2; D remains unclear. Germline loops: CDR1 LGHNT, CDR2 FRNRAP. V was cut by 0 bases and J by 1 base, with 18 bases left in between. CDR3 length: 19 amino acids. CDR3 protein: CASGLVLSTPLENTGELFF. CDR3 nucleotides: TGTGCTAGTGGTTTGGTACTATCGACGCCGCTAGAGAACACCGGGGAGCTGTTTTTT. Combining the CDR3 with reference TRBV12-5 and TRBJ2-2 gives the whole variable domain DARVTQTPRHKVTEMGQEVTMRCQPILGHNTVFWYRQTMMQGLELLAYFRNRAPLDDSGMPKDRFSAEMPDATLATLKIQPSEPRDSAVYFCASGLVLSTPLENTGELFFGEGSRLTVL.

V is TRBV29-1 and J is TRBJ1-1, with TRBD1 as a possible D gene (6 bases). This CDR3 contains 15 residues. Trimming removed 3 bases at V and 0 bases at J, with 14 bases between. CDR1 is SQVTM, CDR2 ANQGSEA, per germline. The CDR3 loop is CSVDRGQTMNTEAFF. As DNA, the CDR3 is TGCAGCGTTGACAGGGGCCAAACCATGAACACTGAAGCTTTCTTT.

This chain joins TRBV9 and TRBJ1-1; D ambiguous. Germline V lookup: CDR1 SGDLS, CDR2 YYNGEE. Deletions cut 0 bases from V and 0 bases from J, with 6 bases between. The CDR3 runs to 14 residues. The DNA for the CDR3 is TGTGCCAGCAGCGTAGTTTCATTGAACACTGAAGCTTTCTTT. It codes for CASSVVSLNTEAFF. Full variable domain (missing parts from reference TRBV9 and TRBJ1-1): DSGVTQTPKHLITATGQRVTLRCSPRSGDLSVYWYQQSLDQGLQFLIQYYNGEERAKGNILERFSAQQFPDLHSELNLSSLELGDSALYFCASSVVSLNTEAFFGQGTRLTVV.

V usage is TRBV5-6 and J usage is TRBJ2-3, with a tentative D call TRBD2 (6 bases). The V and J ends lost 7 bases and 7 bases respectively, with 13 bases between them. CDR1 and CDR2 (germline): SGHDT, YYEEEE. This CDR3 contains 12 residues. The CDR3 region is CASAGGSYTQYF. The CDR3 DNA reads as TGTGCCAGCGCTGGGGGGTCCTATACGCAGTATTTT.

This chain connects TRBV7-9 to TRBJ2-7; D possibly corresponds to TRBD1 (5 bases). The CDR3 covers 14 residues. From germline, CDR1 is SEHNR and CDR2 FQNEAQ (reference sequence). V dropped 5 bases and J dropped 4 bases, with 15 bases sitting between them. The CDR3 nucleotides read TGTGCCAGCAGCCCCCCCCGCCAGGGATACGAGCAGTACTTC. Encoded protein: CASSPPRQGYEQYF.

The CDR3 DNA reads as TGTGCCAGTACCCTGACAGGGCCCTATGGCTACACCTTC. As protein: CASTLTGPYGYTF. The chain uses TRBV19 and TRBJ1-2; 7 nucleotides match TRBD1. The germline CDR1 and CDR2 sequences are LNHDA and SQIVND (reference sequence). The ends lost 7 bases at V and 4 bases at J; junction bases unmatched: 6. The CDR3 has 13 residues.

The sample holds one count of this clone. The V gene is TRBV29-1, the J gene TRBJ2-1; 10 nucleotides agree with TRBD2. The CDR3 length is 16 residues. V shed 4 bases, J shed 6 bases, and the junction held 12 bases outside the gene matches. The germline gives CDR1 SQVTM, CDR2 ANQGSEA. The CDR3 spells CSVVASSGSGGNEQFF. The DNA for the CDR3 is TGCAGCGTTGTGGCCTCTAGCGGGAGCGGGGGCAATGAGCAGTTCTTC.

This chain uses TRBV19 with TRBJ1-6; D unresolved. CDR1 and CDR2 from the germline V gene are LNHDA and SQIVND (reference sequence). The CDR3 loop spans 16 amino acids. Trimming cost V 3 bases and J 9 bases, with 18 bases left between them. DNA of the CDR3: TGTGCCAGTAGTATGCTCCTGACACGTCTGACTTCACCCCTCCACTTT. It translates to CASSMLLTRLTSPLHF.